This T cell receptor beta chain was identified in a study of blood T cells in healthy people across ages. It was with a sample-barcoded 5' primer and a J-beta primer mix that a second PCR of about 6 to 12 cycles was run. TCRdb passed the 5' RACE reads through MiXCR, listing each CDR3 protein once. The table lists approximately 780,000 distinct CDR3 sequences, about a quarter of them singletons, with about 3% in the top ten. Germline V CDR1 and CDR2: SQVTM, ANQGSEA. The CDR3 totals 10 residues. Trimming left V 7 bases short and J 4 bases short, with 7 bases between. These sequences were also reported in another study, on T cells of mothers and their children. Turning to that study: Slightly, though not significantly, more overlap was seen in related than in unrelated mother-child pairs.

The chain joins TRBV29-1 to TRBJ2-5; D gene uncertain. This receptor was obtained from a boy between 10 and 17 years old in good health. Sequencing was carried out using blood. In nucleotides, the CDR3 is TGCAGCGGGGCCCGAGAGACCCAGTACTTC. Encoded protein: CSGARETQYF.